What follows is one TCR beta chain and its context. This clonotype was detected only a few times. The clone's antigen remains unknown. The record has no base qualities; no much larger clone is one base away. These data originate in a study of identical twins (dated by TCRdb to the mid-2010s). Regarding the research as a whole: TCR alpha and beta repertoires from monozygotic twins, unrelated adults of various ages and cord blood were deep-sequenced to test whether fetal clonotypes persist. To rule out contamination, the twin experiments were replicated at different times with different library preparation protocols.

Libraries were prepared through 5' RACE. Reads for this sample came from an Illumina HiSeq 2000. Template switching introduced a universal primer binding site; the final cDNA contained a unique molecular identifier, enabling accurate counting of TCR cDNA molecules. First-strand cDNA for TCR alpha and beta chains was synthesized from specific primers in the conserved constant-segment region. To control for contamination, every cDNA library was double barcoded, receiving both a SMART-Mk sample barcode and Illumina barcodes. TruSeq adapter sequences, together with Illumina sample barcodes, were added in two successive PCR steps. The TCR alpha and beta cDNA libraries were sequenced on the Illumina HiSeq platform using custom primers. The original pipeline was this. MiGEC was used to process raw reads and extract unique molecular identifiers, and MiXCR was used to find CDR3 positions. For each individual, recombination models were inferred using an EM algorithm with the repgenHMM and IGoR tools. Shared clonotypes were analyzed with the tcR package in R, and sharing was normalized by the product of cloneset sizes. To study raw recombination without the effects of thymic and clonal selection, out-of-frame nonproductive sequences were analyzed. TCRdb's own reprocessing of the public reads used fastp at Q25 and MiXCR and kept productive beta chains. One record per CDR3 amino acid sequence lists the most common genes and DNA. None of the V and J calls come from the authors' own analysis; TCRdb made them. The sample data list some 1,700,000 distinct CDR3 sequences, and around 33% of these were observed just once. The ten top clones hold about 0.25% of the sample.

Overall study results and their limits: Because the same donors could not be followed over many years, the conclusions depended on cross-sectional statistical analysis. In beta out-of-frame sequences, excess twin sharing was weaker, because having fewer shared sequences lowered the signal-to-noise ratio. Compared with coincidental sharing between unrelated individuals, out-of-frame TCR alpha sequences shared between twins had an excess of sequences with low generation probability. Abundant cord blood beta clonotypes had fewer insertions, young adult naive repertoires showed a similar but weaker trend, and memory repertoires showed no such trend. Zero-insertion analyses could be partly confounded by invariant T cells such as MAIT and iNKT, though diverse VJ usage argued against such confounding for most clonotypes. Out-of-frame TCR alpha sharing in monozygotic twins was systematically underestimated by recombination models, whereas sharing between unrelated individuals was in agreement with the recombination models.

As encoded in the germline V gene, CDR1 is SNHLY while CDR2 is FYNNEI. The cysteine opens and the phenylalanine closes a CDR3 of 15 amino acids. The kept DNA is CDR3 alone, 45 bases in frame from the first base. Trimming takes 4 bases from V and 6 bases from J, and the germline ends sit 18 bases apart. Every donor was a healthy Caucasian. This clonotype was obtained from a newborn girl in good health. The specimen was cord blood. The sequence joins TRBV2 to TRBJ1-2; the D segment could be TRBD1, given 5 matching bases. The DNA reads as follows: TGTGCCAGCAGTGTAGGACGGATCTTAGGGGATGGCTACACCTTC. Translated, this is CASSVGRILGDGYTF.